The T cell receptor (beta chain) under discussion was sequenced for a study of chemoradiotherapy in HPV16-positive cancers. Regarding the study as a whole: Only two HPV16-positive patients supplied the functional HPV-specificity definition.

Repertoires were sampled repeatedly during chemoradiotherapy. This clone was seen a single time. Its specificity is unknown. The repertoire was sequenced with immunoSEQ multiplex PCR; TCRdb's copy has only in-frame clones and lacks some. Of 8,000 to 9,000 clones in the sample, approximately 79% were seen once. From germline, CDR1 is MDHEN and CDR2 SYDVKM. This CDR3 comprises 12 residues. Between the trimmed V and J ends, which lost 7 bases and 5 bases, there was a span of 11 bases. The TCR was taken from a human donor with HPV-associated anogenital cancer. The chain combines TRBV28 with TRBJ2-5, with D uncertain. The specimen was obtained from a patient who underwent chemoradiotherapy. Written as DNA, the CDR3 is TGTGCCAGCAATTGGGGTCAGGAGACCCAGTACTTC. It yields the protein CASNWGQETQYF.